Following are 26 T cell receptor beta chains from one sample sequenced in a study of cytomegalovirus exposure and HLA in healthy donors. Libraries were prepared by immunoSEQ multiplex PCR; TCRdb keeps only in-frame clonotypes and omits some of them. The data show about 76,000 clones, with 94% seen just once and around 1.5% held by the top ten. The sample consisted of PBMCs. Every receptor here comes from a man aged 18 to 35 in good health and CMV-seropositive.

In DNA, the CDR3 is TGTGCCAGCAGTCCGGGGGGGAACTCCTACGAGCAGTACTTC. Protein: CASSPGGNSYEQYF. The chain uses TRBV28 and TRBJ2-7, with 8 bases aligning to TRBD2. The CDR3 runs 14 residues. CDR1 and CDR2 from the germline V gene are MDHEN and SYDVKM. V gave up 5 bases and J gave up 0 bases; unmatched junction bases: 3.

The rearrangement uses TRBV6-5 and TRBJ2-7; tentatively, D is TRBD1 (6 bases). The length of the CDR3 is 13 residues. V was clipped by 8 bases and J by 3 bases, with 14 bases between them. Germline lookup yields CDR1 MNHEY and CDR2 SVGAGI. In nucleotides, the CDR3 is TGTGCCAGCGCCCGGGACACCAACTACGAGCAGTACTTC. Translating it yields CASARDTNYEQYF.

This sequence joins TRBV7-9 and TRBJ2-7, with 8 bases fitting TRBD2. CDR1 and CDR2 (germline): SEHNR, FQNEAQ (reference sequence). V gave up 2 bases and J gave up 2 bases; unmatched junction bases: 5. This CDR3 is 15 amino acids long. For the CDR3, the DNA is TGTGCCAGCAGCTTACCAGCGGGAGATGCCTACGAGCAGTACTTC. This gives the protein CASSLPAGDAYEQYF.

This clone was recorded only once. This sequence joins TRBV30 and TRBJ1-5; 8 nucleotides match TRBD1. CDR1 and CDR2 (germline): GTSNPN, SVGIG (reference sequence). CDR3 length: 12 residues. Trimming at V came to 4 bases and at J to 6 bases, leaving 2 bases not matched to a gene. The CDR3 loop is CAWTTGGQPQHF. The CDR3 region has the DNA TGTGCCTGGACTACAGGGGGTCAGCCCCAGCATTTT.

The chain is built from TRBV6-1 and TRBJ1-5; the D gene is possibly TRBD1 (5 bases). The CDR3 spans 14 residues. Germline lookup yields CDR1 MNHNS and CDR2 SASEGT. Between the trimmed V and J ends, which lost 5 bases and 3 bases, there was a span of 11 bases. DNA of the CDR3: TGTGCCAGCAGTTTTGACAGAAACAATCAGCCCCAGCATTTT. Translated, it gives CASSFDRNNQPQHF.

The gene calls are TRBV30 and TRBJ1-1; D uncertain. Germline CDR1 is GTSNPN and CDR2 is SVGIG (reference sequence). The CDR3 runs to 12 residues. The V gene lost 0 bases and the J gene lost 7 bases, with 9 bases spanning the gap. CDR3 sequence (DNA): TGTGCCTGGAGTGTAACAGATAATGAAGCTTTCTTT. It encodes CAWSVTDNEAFF.

This chain links TRBV29-1 with TRBJ2-5, with TRBD1 matching over 10 bases. CDR1 is SQVTM and CDR2 is ANQGSEA in the germline V gene. With 5 bases clipped from V and 5 bases from J, the junction kept 8 bases outside the gene matches. CDR3 size: 14 residues. DNA of the CDR3: TGCAGCGTTCCCGGGACAGGGGCTTGGGAGACCCAGTACTTC. As protein: CSVPGTGAWETQYF.

The table lists this clone with a few counts. The chain employs TRBV19 and TRBJ2-1; 7 bases map to TRBD1. V dropped 9 bases and J dropped 3; count of bases not matched to a gene: 11. CDR3 length equals 15 residues. Germline CDR1 LNHDA, CDR2 SQIVND (reference sequence). CDR3 amino acids: CASAPGTEIYNEQFF. Written as DNA, the CDR3 is TGTGCCAGCGCCCCCGGGACAGAGATCTACAATGAGCAGTTCTTC.

This clone was observed once. V gene TRBV6-6 combines with J gene TRBJ2-7; D perhaps matches TRBD2 (5 bases). Germline V gives CDR1 MNHNY, CDR2 SVGAGI (reference sequence). Trimming took off 4 bases at V and 5 bases at J, with 9 bases between the two ends. CDR3 length: 12 amino acids. The CDR3 nucleotides read TGTGCCAGCAGTTCGAGGGCGGACGAGCAGTACTTC. It yields the protein CASSSRADEQYF.

V gene TRBV7-9 combines with J gene TRBJ2-5; 8 positions match TRBD1. The CDR3 totals 14 residues. Trimming took 6 bases from V and 2 from J; bases not matched to a gene: 5. CDR1 SEHNR and CDR2 FQNEAQ come from the germline V gene (reference sequence). The DNA for the CDR3 is TGTGCCAGCAGTCACAGGACAGGGCAAGAGACCCAGTACTTC. Its protein product is CASSHRTGQETQYF.

This chain links TRBV28 with TRBJ1-1, with D unclear. CDR1 and CDR2 from the germline V gene are MDHEN and SYDVKM. The CDR3 totals 14 residues. The ends were cut back, 5 bases at V and 0 bases at J, with 10 bases in the middle. For the CDR3, the DNA is TGTGCCAGCAGTACGGGAGTGATGAACACTGAAGCTTTCTTT. Amino acid sequence: CASSTGVMNTEAFF.

The chain is built from TRBV28 and TRBJ2-1; D perhaps matches TRBD2 (5 bases). Germline values: CDR1 MDHEN, CDR2 SYDVKM. This CDR3 is 15 amino acids long. With 8 bases removed from V and 8 bases from J, the gap between germline ends came to 22 bases. The DNA of the CDR3 is TGTGCCAGCGTTAAAAGCGGCCATGCTGGTGATGAGCAGTTCTTC. Encoded protein: CASVKSGHAGDEQFF.

The chain uses TRBV5-1 and TRBJ2-7; perhaps TRBD2 as D (6 bases). This CDR3 has 15 amino acids. Per the germline V gene, CDR1 is SGHRS and CDR2 is YFSETQ. The V gene lost 0 bases and the J gene lost 7 bases, with 17 bases spanning the gap. The CDR3 DNA reads TGCGCCAGCAGCTTGGACGGGGGATCGGTGAGTGAGCAGTACTTC. The encoded protein is CASSLDGGSVSEQYF. Looking up the rest from reference TRBV5-1 and TRBJ2-7 gives the full variable domain: KAGVTQTPRYLIKTRGQQVTLSCSPISGHRSVSWYQQTPGQGLQFLFEYFSETQRNKGNFPGRFSGRQFSNSRSEMNVSTLELGDSALYLCASSLDGGSVSEQYFGPGTRLTVT.

V gene TRBV28 combines with J gene TRBJ1-5; D gene ambiguous. Germline V CDR1 and CDR2: MDHEN, SYDVKM. The V gene lost 5 bases and the J gene lost 0 bases, with 8 bases spanning the gap. The CDR3 covers 14 residues. The CDR3 protein is CASSVYLSNQPQHF. The CDR3 DNA reads as TGTGCCAGCAGTGTATATCTTAGCAATCAGCCCCAGCATTTT.

The chain recombines TRBV21-1 with TRBJ1-2; TRBD1 reflects the table's D call only, with no check against the DNA. TRBV21-1 is tagged as a pseudogene. The CDR3 runs 15 residues. Here the CDR3 reads CASSKAVGADYGYTF. CDR3 sequence (DNA): TGTGCCAGCAGCAAAGCAGTGGGGGCAGACTATGGCTACACCTTC.

V gene TRBV29-1 combines with J gene TRBJ2-1, with 7 bases identical to TRBD2. The ends lost 6 bases at V and 2 bases at J; junction bases unmatched: 4. The germline V gene has CDR1 SQVTM and CDR2 ANQGSEA. This CDR3 comprises 13 residues. Here the CDR3 DNA reads TGCAGCGTCTTAGCGGGTACCTACAATGAGCAGTTCTTC. Its translation is CSVLAGTYNEQFF.

CDR3 residues: CASSLVGDKSSYNEQFF. The DNA for the CDR3 is TGTGCCAGCAGCTTGGTCGGAGATAAGAGCTCCTACAATGAGCAGTTCTTC. The genes are TRBV5-4 and TRBJ2-1; no clear D gene. Trimming took off 0 bases at V and 0 bases at J, with 13 bases between the two ends. The length of the CDR3 is 17 residues. Germline CDR1 SGHNT, CDR2 YYREEE (reference sequence). Based on the CDR3 plus reference TRBV5-4 and TRBJ2-1, the full variable domain is ETGVTQSPTHLIKTRGQQVTLRCSSQSGHNTVSWYQQALGQGPQFIFQYYREEENGRGNFPPRFSGLQFPNYSSELNVNALELDDSALYLCASSLVGDKSSYNEQFFGPGTRLTVL.

This sequence joins TRBV7-9 and TRBJ2-3, with 11 bases that match TRBD2. This CDR3 is 17 amino acids long. With 5 bases clipped from V and 0 bases from J, the junction kept 7 bases outside the gene matches. Germline CDR1 is SEHNR and CDR2 is FQNEAQ (reference sequence). CDR3 residues: CASSPPGLAASTDTQYF. The DNA of the CDR3 is TGTGCCAGCAGCCCGCCGGGACTAGCGGCTAGCACAGATACGCAGTATTTT.

The chain is built from TRBV28 and TRBJ2-3, with 7 nucleotides matching TRBD2. Germline CDR1 is MDHEN and CDR2 is SYDVKM. The trim removed 8 bases at V and 0 bases at J, leaving 2 bases unmatched. This CDR3 spans 13 amino acids. The CDR3 sequence: CASARESTDTQYF. Here the CDR3 DNA reads TGTGCCAGCGCGCGGGAGAGCACAGATACGCAGTATTTT. Filled out from reference TRBV28 and TRBJ2-3, the complete variable domain reads DVKVTQSSRYLVKRTGEKVFLECVQDMDHENMFWYRQDPGLGLRLIYFSYDVKMKEKGDIPEGYSVSREKKERFSLILESASTNQTSMYLCASARESTDTQYFGPGTRLTVL.

The V gene is TRBV4-1, the J gene TRBJ2-2; 10 bases line up with TRBD2. Germline V gene data show CDR1 as MGHRA and CDR2 as YSYEKL. This CDR3 contains 17 residues. The V and J ends lost 4 bases and 3 bases, in that order; junction bases with no gene match: 8. CDR3 in DNA: TGCGCCAGCAGCCCCGGGGGCCTAGCGGGGGACACCGGGGAGCTGTTTTTT. It codes for CASSPGGLAGDTGELFF.

CDR3 nucleotide sequence: TGTGCCAGCAGCCCCGGGACAGGGTATGAAAAACTGTTTTTT. Translating it yields CASSPGTGYEKLFF. The chain uses TRBV28 and TRBJ1-4, with TRBD1 matching over 9 bases. The CDR3 runs to 14 residues. The germline V gene encodes CDR1 MDHEN and CDR2 SYDVKM. Germline trimming cut 6 bases from V and 6 bases from J; bases unmatched to any gene: 5.

This chain joins TRBV4-1 and TRBJ1-5; weak D call: TRBD1 (6 bases). CDR1 MGHRA and CDR2 YSYEKL come from the germline V gene. V was trimmed by 4 bases and J by 0 bases, leaving 10 bases between them. CDR3 length: 15 amino acids. CDR3 sequence reads: CASSLGTLSNQPQHF. The CDR3 DNA reads TGCGCCAGCAGCCTGGGGACACTTAGCAATCAGCCCCAGCATTTT.

This sequence joins TRBV11-2 and TRBJ1-4; TRBD1 aligns across 7 bases. The CDR3 covers 15 residues. From germline, CDR1 is SGHAT and CDR2 FQNNGV. Germline trimming cut 4 bases from V and 4 bases from J; bases unmatched to any gene: 6. This CDR3 is CASSSQQGSNEKLFF. The CDR3 nucleotides are TGTGCCAGCAGCTCTCAACAGGGGAGTAATGAAAAACTGTTTTTT.

V is TRBV30 and J is TRBJ2-4; possible D gene TRBD1, 6 bases. V was trimmed by 3 bases and J by 7 bases, leaving 13 bases between them. CDR3 length: 13 amino acids. Germline assignment: CDR1 GTSNPN and CDR2 SVGIG (reference sequence). CDR3 amino acids: CAWSRTEANIQYF. The CDR3 bases are TGTGCCTGGAGCCGGACAGAGGCGAACATTCAGTACTTC.

The CDR3 sequence: CASSLSSGRTGYEQYF. The CDR3 nucleotides read TGTGCCAGCAGTTTATCTAGCGGGAGGACCGGCTACGAGCAGTACTTC. This sequence joins TRBV28 and TRBJ2-7; 11 bases align to TRBD2. The germline V gene encodes CDR1 MDHEN and CDR2 SYDVKM. The CDR3 is made up of 16 amino acids. J lost 3 bases, V lost 1 base, and 5 bases had no gene match.

The chain employs TRBV18 and TRBJ2-3; possible D gene TRBD2, 6 bases. CDR1 and CDR2 (germline): KGHSH, LQKENI. This CDR3 has 16 amino acids. Trimming shortened V by 1 base and J by 0 bases, and 11 bases separated the two germline ends. This CDR3 reads CASSPLSGVSTDTQYF. CDR3 bases: TGTGCCAGCTCACCACTTTCGGGGGTGAGCACAGATACGCAGTATTTT. Full variable domain (missing parts from reference TRBV18 and TRBJ2-3): NAGVMQNPRHLVRRRGQEARLRCSPMKGHSHVYWYRQLPEEGLKFMVYLQKENIIDESGMPKERFSAEFPKEGPSILRIQQVVRGDSAAYFCASSPLSGVSTDTQYFGPGTRLTVL.